The 18 T cell receptor beta chains given below trace back to one sample, sequenced in a study of control samples from healthy donors and cancer patients. Profiled with immunoSEQ multiplex PCR; TCRdb holds only in-frame clones, not every one. The table has about 40,000 clones, about 93% seen once; the top ten hold 3.6%. Sequencing was performed on blood. These receptors were taken from a woman aged 50 to 60 in good health.

Concerning this clone: The germline gene is not matched at one end of the junction; a read error may be the cause. The chain uses TRBV28 and TRBJ2-6, with TRBD2 as a possible D gene (6 bases). Germline V gene lookup returns CDR1 MDHEN and CDR2 SYDVKM. This CDR3 is 18 amino acids long. The CDR3 DNA reads TGTCCCAGCTGTCCCCCGACTGGGGACTTCTCTGGGGCCAACGTCCTGACTTTC. Its protein is CPSCPPTGDFSGANVLTF.

This sequence joins TRBV9 and TRBJ2-3; 11 bases map to TRBD2. This CDR3 is 19 amino acids long. V lost 1 base, J lost 4 bases, and 14 bases stayed unmatched. In germline, CDR1 is SGDLS, CDR2 YYNGEE. The CDR3 nucleotides read TGTGCCAGCAGCGTATCTAGCGGGGGGAACCATTGGCTGGCAGATACGCAGTATTTT. Amino acids: CASSVSSGGNHWLADTQYF.

The V and J genes are TRBV4-1 and TRBJ1-2, with D maybe TRBD1 (6 bases). Per germline, CDR1 MGHRA and CDR2 YSYEKL. Trimming removed 0 bases at V and 1 base at J, with 9 bases between. The CDR3 loop spans 15 amino acids. The chain's CDR3 is CASSQDPRGNYGYTF. CDR3 bases: TGCGCCAGCAGCCAAGATCCCAGGGGTAACTATGGCTACACCTTC.

The chain uses TRBV19 and TRBJ1-1; TRBD1 is a possible D gene (6 bases). Trimming stripped 6 bases from V and 5 bases from J, with 19 bases between. The germline gives CDR1 LNHDA, CDR2 SQIVND (reference sequence). CDR3 length: 15 amino acids. CDR3 nucleotides: TGTGCCAGTAGGATGGGGGCCTCCGGGGTGACTGAAGCTTTCTTT. Translating it yields CASRMGASGVTEAFF.

The rearrangement links TRBV29-1 to TRBJ1-2; 9 bases align to TRBD1. The germline gives CDR1 SQVTM, CDR2 ANQGSEA. Trimming at V came to 8 bases and at J to 9 bases, leaving 7 bases not matched to a gene. The CDR3 runs to 11 residues. The CDR3 DNA follows: TGCAGCTCGGGACAGGGAAGAAGCTACACCTTC. As protein: CSSGQGRSYTF.

The chain carries TRBV6-5 and TRBJ2-5, with D possibly called TRBD1 or TRBD2 (5 bases each). V was clipped by 1 base and J by 1 base, with 13 bases between them. The CDR3 is 16 amino acids. The germline V gene encodes CDR1 MNHEY and CDR2 SVGAGI. The CDR3 region has the DNA TGTGCCAGCAGTTACTTCGGTACGGGGCCCCAAGAGACCCAGTACTTC. As protein: CASSYFGTGPQETQYF.

The genes are TRBV4-3 and TRBJ2-5; D gene ambiguous. CDR3 length equals 15 residues. CDR1 LGHNA and CDR2 YSLEER come from the germline V gene. Trimming removed 2 bases at V and 5 bases at J, with 15 bases between. In DNA form, the CDR3 reads TGCGCCAGCAGCCAACAACTCGGGCCGCCGGAGACCCAGTACTTC. The encoded protein is CASSQQLGPPETQYF.

The chain combines TRBV5-6 with TRBJ2-6, with 7 bases that match TRBD1. The CDR3 covers 15 residues. CDR1 is SGHDT, CDR2 YYEEEE, per germline. J was trimmed by 4 bases and V by 4 bases; bases with no gene match: 5. The DNA of the CDR3 is TGTGCCAGCAGCCAAACAGGGGCCGGGGCCAACGTCCTGACTTTC. Protein: CASSQTGAGANVLTF. Full variable domain (remainder filled in from reference TRBV5-6 and TRBJ2-6): DAGVTQSPTHLIKTRGQQVTLRCSPKSGHDTVSWYQQALGQGPQFIFQYYEEEERQRGNFPDRFSGHQFPNYSSELNVNALLLGDSALYLCASSQTGAGANVLTFGAGSRLTVL.

The J gene is TRBJ1-2, the V gene TRBV3-1 (or the pseudogene TRBV3-2), with D uncertain. There are 12 residues in the CDR3. The germline V and J ends were trimmed by 4 bases and 2 bases, with 5 bases remaining between them. The germline CDR1 and CDR2 sequences are LGHDT and YNNKEL (reference sequence). The CDR3 region has the DNA TGTGCCAGCAGCCCTTCCAACTATGGCTACACCTTC. Its protein is CASSPSNYGYTF.

The chain couples TRBV7-2 to TRBJ2-7; D is unresolved. Deletions cut 3 bases from V and 0 bases from J, with 9 bases between. This CDR3 has 14 amino acids. CDR1 is SGHTA and CDR2 is FQGNSA in the germline V gene. CDR3 protein: CASSFLGSSYEQYF. As DNA, the CDR3 is TGTGCCAGCAGCTTCCTGGGTAGCTCCTACGAGCAGTACTTC.

The V call is TRBV19, the J call TRBJ2-5; weak D call: TRBD2 (5 bases). In germline, CDR1 is LNHDA, CDR2 SQIVND (reference sequence). The length of the CDR3 is 14 residues. V was pared by 5 bases and J by 2 bases, with 12 bases between. CDR3 region: CASSGRGRQETQYF. The CDR3 region has the DNA TGTGCCAGTAGTGGCCGGGGAAGGCAAGAGACCCAGTACTTC. The complete variable domain, with remaining parts taken from reference TRBV19 and TRBJ2-5, reads DGGITQSPKYLFRKEGQNVTLSCEQNLNHDAMYWYRQDPGQGLRLIYYSQIVNDFQKGDIAEGYSVSREKKESFPLTVTSAQKNPTAFYLCASSGRGRQETQYFGPGTRLLVL.

This chain joins TRBV2 and TRBJ2-1; D is uncertain. Germline CDR1 SNHLY, CDR2 FYNNEI. Trimming stripped 2 bases from V and 6 bases from J, with 11 bases between. This CDR3 has 14 amino acids. The CDR3 protein is CASSEFARSNEQFF. DNA of the CDR3: TGTGCCAGCAGTGAATTCGCCAGAAGCAATGAGCAGTTCTTC.

The chain's CDR3 is CASSPAQRVSTDTQYF. Here the CDR3 DNA reads TGTGCCAGCTCACCCGCTCAAAGGGTTAGCACAGATACGCAGTATTTT. This chain uses TRBV18 with TRBJ2-3; the D is unclear. Germline CDR1 reads KGHSH; CDR2 reads LQKENI. The CDR3 spans 16 residues. The V and J ends lost 3 bases and 0 bases respectively, with 13 bases between them.

For the CDR3, the DNA is TGTGCCAGCAGTTCCTTCCTGAACACCGGGGAGCTGTTTTTT. This gives the protein CASSSFLNTGELFF. The chain employs TRBV27 and TRBJ2-2; D is undetermined. Looked up from germline, CDR1 is MNHEY and CDR2 is SMNVEV (reference sequence). The CDR3 extends over 14 amino acids. Trimming left V 4 bases short and J 1 base short, with 7 bases between.

This rearrangement joins TRBV5-8 to TRBJ1-2; the D is unclear. Trimming cost V 2 bases and J 4 bases, with 6 bases left between them. The CDR3 runs 12 residues. Per the germline V gene, CDR1 is SGHTS and CDR2 is YDEGEE. CDR3 protein: CASSFSVYGYTF. CDR3 in DNA: TGTGCCAGCAGCTTTTCAGTCTATGGCTACACCTTC.

The chain joins TRBV7-9 to TRBJ1-1; 11 bases are shared with TRBD1. This CDR3 contains 16 residues. CDR1 and CDR2 from the germline V gene are SEHNR and FQNEAQ (reference sequence). The V and J ends lost 1 base and 4 bases, in that order; junction bases with no gene match: 5. The CDR3 loop reads CASSLGTGGGGTEAFF. CDR3 in DNA: TGTGCCAGCAGCTTAGGGACAGGGGGCGGAGGCACTGAAGCTTTCTTT.

CDR3 nucleotide sequence: TGTGCCAGCAGCTTGGACAGGGGTAATGAGCAGTTCTTC. This encodes CASSLDRGNEQFF. The J gene is TRBJ2-1, the V gene TRBV7-2, with 9 bases lining up with TRBD1. V trimming: 3 bases; J trimming: 7 bases; junction bases outside the gene matches: 1. CDR1 is SGHTA, CDR2 FQGNSA, per germline. CDR3 length: 13 residues.

The rearrangement links TRBV12-3 or TRBV12-4 to TRBJ2-2; D is uncertain. V gave up 2 bases and J gave up 5 bases, with 3 bases separating them. This CDR3 comprises 12 residues. The CDR3 is CASSLRTGELFF. CDR3 bases: TGTGCCAGCAGTTTACGGACCGGGGAGCTGTTTTTT.